The 14 T cell receptor beta chains listed next were all sequenced from one sample in a study of early T cells in non-severe SARS-CoV-2 infection. TCRdb reanalysed the 5' RACE reads using MiXCR and keeps one entry per CDR3 protein. The sample consists of 45,000 to 75,000 distinct CDR3 sequences, about 5.6% of them appearing once. The source material was whole blood. Receptors were obtained from an adult who was a healthcare worker with PCR-confirmed SARS-CoV-2 infection or an uninfected control (not recorded which).

This clonotype showed up just a few times. V is TRBV5-1 and J is TRBJ2-5, with 7 nucleotides matching TRBD1. Germline CDR1 SGHRS, CDR2 YFSETQ. The CDR3 has 16 amino acids. V was pared by 0 bases and J by 2 bases, with 7 bases of the junction left unmatched. CDR3 nucleotide sequence: TGCGCCAGCAGCTTGGCCGGGACAGACCTTCAAGAGACCCAGTACTTC. Its protein product is CASSLAGTDLQETQYF.

This clonotype was recorded a few times. This sequence joins TRBV5-4 and TRBJ2-7, with TRBD2 matching 9 bases. Losses at the gene ends were 4 bases for V and 0 bases for J; bases not matched to a gene: 8. The CDR3 contains 16 residues. Germline V gives CDR1 SGHNT, CDR2 YYREEE (reference sequence). This CDR3 reads CASSAGGTSSSYEQYF. The CDR3 nucleotides read TGTGCCAGCAGCGCGGGGGGGACTAGCAGCTCCTACGAGCAGTACTTC.

This clonotype was observed at least ten times. V usage is TRBV5-1 and J usage is TRBJ2-5; TRBD2 is a possible D gene (5 bases). The CDR3 is 16 residues long. The germline CDR1 and CDR2 sequences are SGHRS and YFSETQ. The V and J ends lost 4 bases and 4 bases respectively, with 20 bases between them. This CDR3 is CASSPLSQGSGETQYF. Written as DNA, the CDR3 is TGCGCCAGCAGCCCCTTGTCCCAAGGGAGCGGAGAGACCCAGTACTTC.

The table lists this clonotype with many counts. The chain employs TRBV20-1 and TRBJ2-2; 9 bases are shared with TRBD2. The CDR3 length is 14 residues. V trimming: 1 base; J trimming: 6 bases; junction bases outside the gene matches: 3. The germline CDR1 and CDR2 sequences are DFQATT and SNEGSKA (reference sequence). CDR3 nucleotides: TGCAGTGCTAGAGTGCTAGCGGGATCCGGGGAGCTGTTTTTT. Amino acids: CSARVLAGSGELFF.

This clonotype was recorded many times. The chain carries TRBV6-5 and TRBJ2-1; the match to TRBD1 covers 8 bases. This CDR3 is built from 14 residues. The germline V gene has CDR1 MNHEY and CDR2 SVGAGI. V gave up 6 bases and J gave up 9 bases; unmatched junction bases: 10. CDR3 sequence reads: CASRVGQGYGEQFF. The CDR3 nucleotides are TGTGCCAGCAGAGTAGGACAGGGTTACGGTGAGCAGTTCTTC.

The chain has TRBV27 and TRBJ2-7, with 9 bases that match TRBD1. The CDR3 has 14 residues. Per germline, CDR1 MNHEY and CDR2 SMNVEV (reference sequence). The ends lost 3 bases at V and 7 bases at J; junction bases unmatched: 7. The CDR3 reads CASSFVQGAGEQYF. CDR3 in DNA: TGTGCCAGCAGTTTCGTACAGGGGGCTGGTGAGCAGTACTTC.

The chain links TRBV5-4 to TRBJ1-2; tentative D call: TRBD1 (5 bases). The germline V gene has CDR1 SGHNT and CDR2 YYREEE (reference sequence). Trimming pared 3 bases from V and 6 bases from J, leaving 18 bases between. The CDR3 totals 15 residues. The CDR3 coding sequence is TGTGCCAGCAGCTCTGCTGGGGCCGCGGAGAATGGCTACACCTTC. The encoded protein is CASSSAGAAENGYTF.

This clonotype was counted at least ten times. V usage is TRBV20-1 and J usage is TRBJ1-6; no clear D gene. There are 13 residues in the CDR3. V was shortened by 3 bases and J by 10 bases, with 13 bases between the two germline ends. Per the germline V gene, CDR1 is DFQATT and CDR2 is SNEGSKA (reference sequence). CDR3 amino acids: CSASPLGASPLHF. The CDR3 nucleotides read TGCAGTGCTAGCCCACTTGGAGCGTCACCCCTCCACTTT.

There are many counts of this clonotype. The chain joins TRBV20-1 to TRBJ2-7, with 7 bases aligning to TRBD1. V gave up 3 bases and J gave up 1 base; unmatched junction bases: 12. CDR3 length equals 16 residues. The germline V gene encodes CDR1 DFQATT and CDR2 SNEGSKA (reference sequence). In DNA form, the CDR3 reads TGCAGTGCTAGGGGCCAAATACAGGGGCTGTCCTACGAGCAGTACTTC. Its translation is CSARGQIQGLSYEQYF.

This clonotype was counted ten times or more. CDR3 residues: CASSRTPINTGELFF. CDR3 bases: TGTGCCAGCAGCCGGACTCCTATTAACACCGGGGAGCTGTTTTTT. The chain employs TRBV5-4 and TRBJ2-2, with TRBD2 as a possible D gene (5 bases). CDR1 and CDR2 (germline): SGHNT, YYREEE (reference sequence). CDR3 length: 15 amino acids. Trimming took off 4 bases at V and 2 bases at J, with 12 bases between the two ends. Drawing the rest from reference TRBV5-4 and TRBJ2-2, the complete variable domain is ETGVTQSPTHLIKTRGQQVTLRCSSQSGHNTVSWYQQALGQGPQFIFQYYREEENGRGNFPPRFSGLQFPNYSSELNVNALELDDSALYLCASSRTPINTGELFFGEGSRLTVL.

This clonotype was recorded at least ten times. V is TRBV7-9 and J is TRBJ2-2; D unresolved. The CDR3 is 14 amino acids. Trimming left V 1 base short and J 3 bases short, with 6 bases between. Looked up from germline, CDR1 is SEHNR and CDR2 is FQNEAQ (reference sequence). CDR3 coding DNA: TGTGCCAGCAGCTTAGGCACCTACACCGGGGAGCTGTTTTTT. As protein: CASSLGTYTGELFF.

This clonotype is termed medium-sized (0.01 to 0.1%). The chain links TRBV29-1 to TRBJ1-1; D not resolved. Between the trimmed V and J ends, which lost 7 bases and 6 bases, there was a span of 9 bases. There are 10 residues in the CDR3. The germline V gene encodes CDR1 SQVTM and CDR2 ANQGSEA. The CDR3 DNA reads TGCAGCGCCGGTAAGGCTGAAGCTTTCTTT. Its protein product is CSAGKAEAFF.

This clonotype was observed at least ten times. The rearrangement uses TRBV12-3 or TRBV12-4 and TRBJ2-7; 11 nucleotides align to TRBD2. The junction had 8 bases not matched to a gene; V was cut back by 6 bases and J by 4 bases. CDR3 size: 15 residues. CDR3 bases: TGTGCCAGCAGCGTTACCGGGACTAGCGGTTACGAGCAGTACTTC. This gives the protein CASSVTGTSGYEQYF.

A few counts support this clonotype. V usage is TRBV11-2 and J usage is TRBJ2-1, with TRBD2 matching 15 bases. V was pared by 5 bases and J by 4 bases, with 9 bases of the junction left unmatched. Germline lookup yields CDR1 SGHAT and CDR2 FQNNGV. This CDR3 has 18 amino acids. DNA of the CDR3: TGTGCCAGCAGCCGGGGACTAGCGGGAGGAGGGGGTTACAATGAGCAGTTCTTC. Protein product: CASSRGLAGGGGYNEQFF.